Following are 13 T cell receptor beta chains from one sample sequenced in a study of graft-versus-host responses after intestinal transplantation. No antigens are known for them. TCRdb keeps only in-frame clones here, not all; method: immunoSEQ multiplex PCR. The sample consists of tens of thousands of clones, 94% of them appearing once. The sequences come from unstimulated CD8+ T cells sorted from spleen or lymph node cells, collected before intestinal transplant. The receptors derive from a human donor who received an intestinal transplant.

V gene TRBV4-1 combines with J gene TRBJ1-2, with no clear D. The CDR3 totals 15 residues. V lost 5 bases to trimming and J lost 2 bases, with 15 bases between them. Germline V gene data show CDR1 as MGHRA and CDR2 as YSYEKL. CDR3 region: CASSGVGDFNYGYTF. The CDR3 DNA reads as TGCGCCAGCAGCGGGGTTGGAGACTTCAACTATGGCTACACCTTC.

This chain links TRBV19 with TRBJ2-1, with TRBD2 matching 13 bases. CDR1 is LNHDA, CDR2 SQIVND, per germline (reference sequence). After removal of 5 bases from V and 7 bases from J, the junction contained 5 bases not matched to a gene. The CDR3 length is 15 residues. The CDR3 DNA reads TGTGCCAGTAGTTATCGGGGACTAGCGGGAAATGAGCAGTTCTTC. Its protein product is CASSYRGLAGNEQFF.

The chain carries TRBV4-1 and TRBJ2-1; D gene uncertain. Between the trimmed V and J ends, which lost 0 bases and 6 bases, there was a span of 9 bases. CDR1 is MGHRA and CDR2 is YSYEKL in the germline V gene. The CDR3 covers 14 residues. CDR3 sequence: CASSQDGPSNEQFF. DNA of the CDR3: TGCGCCAGCAGCCAAGATGGCCCCAGCAATGAGCAGTTCTTC.

This clone is a singleton in its sample. V is TRBV21-1 and J is TRBJ2-2; no check of the table's D call, TRBD2, against the DNA was made. TRBV21-1 is designated a pseudogene. There are 17 residues in the CDR3. The CDR3: CASTTGLAGPNTGELFF. As DNA, the CDR3 is TGTGCCAGCACGACGGGACTAGCGGGACCGAACACCGGGGAGCTGTTTTTT.

V gene TRBV28 combines with J gene TRBJ2-3, with 11 positions matching TRBD2. CDR3 length: 14 residues. Germline assignment: CDR1 MDHEN and CDR2 SYDVKM. V lost 7 bases, J lost 5 bases, and 5 bases stayed unmatched. CDR3: CASTLAGARDTQYF. In DNA form, the CDR3 reads TGTGCCAGCACACTAGCGGGAGCCCGAGATACGCAGTATTTT.

V and J are TRBV7-9 and TRBJ2-2, with a weak D call TRBD1 (5 bases). V gave up 5 bases and J gave up 0 bases, with 13 bases separating them. CDR1 and CDR2 (germline): SEHNR, FQNEAQ (reference sequence). The CDR3 extends over 16 amino acids. The CDR3 region has the DNA TGTGCCAGCAGCCCCGAAGGGGTCCCGAACACCGGGGAGCTGTTTTTT. Its protein is CASSPEGVPNTGELFF.

The chain is built from TRBV27 and TRBJ1-2; 7 bases are shared with TRBD1. CDR1 is MNHEY, CDR2 SMNVEV, per germline (reference sequence). Unmatched junction bases numbered 7, after V lost 5 bases and J lost 4 bases. The CDR3 is 14 residues long. CDR3 loop: CASSPGGDSYGYTF. The DNA for the CDR3 is TGTGCCAGCAGTCCCGGGGGGGACAGCTATGGCTACACCTTC.

This chain connects TRBV15 to TRBJ2-1, with D possibly matching TRBD1 (5 bases). The CDR3 is 12 amino acids. The germline CDR1 and CDR2 sequences are LNHNV and YYDKDF (reference sequence). V was pared by 3 bases and J by 13 bases, with 13 bases between. The CDR3 region is CATSSDSPGQFF. The DNA for the CDR3 is TGTGCCACCAGCAGTGACAGCCCTGGTCAGTTCTTC.

This clone was seen once. The chain links TRBV11-2 to TRBJ2-1; no firm D call. The CDR3 runs 13 residues. Trimming removed 3 bases from V and 4 bases from J, with 7 bases in between. Germline V gene lookup returns CDR1 SGHAT and CDR2 FQNNGV. This chain's CDR3 is CASSLGYYNEQFF. CDR3 in DNA: TGTGCCAGCAGCTTGGGCTATTACAATGAGCAGTTCTTC.

This sequence joins TRBV4-2 and TRBJ2-3; D may correspond to TRBD1 or TRBD2 (5 bases each). Trimming took 0 bases from V and 5 from J, leaving 15 bases between them. Germline V CDR1 and CDR2: LGHNA, YNFKEQ. The CDR3 spans 16 residues. CDR3 coding DNA: TGTGCCAGCAGCCAAGAAGGAGAGGGGTTGGGAGATACGCAGTATTTT. Its translation: CASSQEGEGLGDTQYF.

This rearrangement joins TRBV15 to TRBJ2-2; a possible D gene is TRBD2 (6 bases). The CDR3 is 18 amino acids. The V end lost 2 bases, the J end lost 7 bases, and 23 bases lay between the germline ends. CDR1 and CDR2 from the germline V gene are LNHNV and YYDKDF (reference sequence). CDR3 residues: CATSRPSYYTGVSGELFF. The CDR3 coding sequence is TGTGCCACCAGCAGACCCTCGTACTACACGGGAGTCAGCGGGGAGCTGTTTTTT.

This clone was recorded once. This chain's CDR3 is CASAPGRIYEQYF. Written as DNA, the CDR3 is TGTGCCAGCGCACCGGGACGGATTTACGAGCAGTACTTC. This sequence joins TRBV6-5 and TRBJ2-7; TRBD1 or TRBD2 may be the D gene (5 bases each). The CDR3 runs to 13 residues. V lost 8 bases and J lost 4, with 15 bases in between. The germline V gene encodes CDR1 MNHEY and CDR2 SVGAGI.

The chain links TRBV10-1 to TRBJ2-1, with 8 bases lining up with TRBD2. Germline V lookup: CDR1 WNHNN, CDR2 SYGVQD (reference sequence). The V and J ends lost 2 bases and 7 bases, in that order; junction bases with no gene match: 4. This CDR3 contains 14 residues. CDR3 sequence reads: CASSEGGRSNEQFF. DNA of the CDR3: TGCGCCAGCAGTGAGGGCGGGAGGTCAAATGAGCAGTTCTTC.